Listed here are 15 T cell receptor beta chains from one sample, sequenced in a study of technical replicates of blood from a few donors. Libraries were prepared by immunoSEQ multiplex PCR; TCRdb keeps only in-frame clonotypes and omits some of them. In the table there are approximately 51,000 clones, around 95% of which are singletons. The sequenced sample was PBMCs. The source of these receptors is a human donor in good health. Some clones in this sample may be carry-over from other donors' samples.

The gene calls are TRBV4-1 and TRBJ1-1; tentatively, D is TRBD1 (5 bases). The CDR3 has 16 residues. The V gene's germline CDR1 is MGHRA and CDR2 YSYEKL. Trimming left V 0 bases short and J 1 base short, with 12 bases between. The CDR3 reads CASSQDRDGGNTEAFF. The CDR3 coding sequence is TGCGCCAGCAGCCAAGATCGCGACGGGGGGAACACTGAAGCTTTCTTT.

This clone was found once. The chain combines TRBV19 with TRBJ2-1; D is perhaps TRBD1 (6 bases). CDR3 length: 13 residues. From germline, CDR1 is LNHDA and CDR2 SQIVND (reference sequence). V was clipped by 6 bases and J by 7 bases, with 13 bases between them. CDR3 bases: TGTGCCAGTAGGGTGGTAAGGGGGAATGAGCAGTTCTTC. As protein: CASRVVRGNEQFF. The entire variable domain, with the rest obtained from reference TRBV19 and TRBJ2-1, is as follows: DGGITQSPKYLFRKEGQNVTLSCEQNLNHDAMYWYRQDPGQGLRLIYYSQIVNDFQKGDIAEGYSVSREKKESFPLTVTSAQKNPTAFYLCASRVVRGNEQFFGPGTRLTVL.

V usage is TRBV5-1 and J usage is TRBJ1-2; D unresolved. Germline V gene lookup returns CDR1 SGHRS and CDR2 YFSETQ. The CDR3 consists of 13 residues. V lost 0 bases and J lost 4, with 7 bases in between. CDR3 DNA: TGCGCCAGCAGCTTGGGCAGGCCCTATGGCTACACCTTC. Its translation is CASSLGRPYGYTF.

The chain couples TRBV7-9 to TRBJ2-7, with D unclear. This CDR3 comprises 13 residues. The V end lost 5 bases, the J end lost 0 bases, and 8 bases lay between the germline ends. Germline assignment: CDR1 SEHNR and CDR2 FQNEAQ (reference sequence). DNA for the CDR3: TGTGCCAGCAGCCCACAGAGCTCCTACGAGCAGTACTTC. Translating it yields CASSPQSSYEQYF.

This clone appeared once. The CDR3 DNA sequence: TGTGCCAGTAGTACCCGACTAGGCACAGATACGCAGTATTTT. Translation gives CASSTRLGTDTQYF. V usage is TRBV19 and J usage is TRBJ2-3, with D perhaps matching TRBD2 (6 bases). The CDR3 extends over 14 amino acids. Trimming took 4 bases from V and 1 from J, leaving 9 bases between them. Germline V lookup: CDR1 LNHDA, CDR2 SQIVND (reference sequence).

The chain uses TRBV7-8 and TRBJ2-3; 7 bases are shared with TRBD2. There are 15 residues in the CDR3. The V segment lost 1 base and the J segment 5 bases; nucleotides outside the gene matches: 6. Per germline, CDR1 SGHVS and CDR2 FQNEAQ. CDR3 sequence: CASSLGGLKVDTQYF. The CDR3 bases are TGTGCCAGCAGCTTAGGGGGACTAAAGGTAGATACGCAGTATTTT.

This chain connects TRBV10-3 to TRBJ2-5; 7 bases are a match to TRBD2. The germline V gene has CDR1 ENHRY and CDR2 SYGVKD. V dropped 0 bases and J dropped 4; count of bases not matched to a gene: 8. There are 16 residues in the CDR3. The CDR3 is CAISESRASGGETQYF. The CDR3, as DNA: TGTGCCATCAGTGAGTCGCGCGCTAGCGGAGGAGAGACCCAGTACTTC.

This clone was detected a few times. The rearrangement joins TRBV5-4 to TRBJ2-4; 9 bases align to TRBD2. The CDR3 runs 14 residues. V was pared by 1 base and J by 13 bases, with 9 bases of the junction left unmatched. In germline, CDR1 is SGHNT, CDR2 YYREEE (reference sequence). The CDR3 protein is CASSLTLAGSVQYF. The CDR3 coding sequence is TGTGCCAGCAGCTTGACGCTAGCGGGGAGTGTGCAGTACTTC.

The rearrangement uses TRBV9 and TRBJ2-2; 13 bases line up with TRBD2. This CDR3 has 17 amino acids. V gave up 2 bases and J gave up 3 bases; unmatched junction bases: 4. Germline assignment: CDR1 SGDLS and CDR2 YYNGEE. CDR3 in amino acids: CASSVGTSGKYTGELFF. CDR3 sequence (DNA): TGTGCCAGCAGCGTTGGGACTAGCGGGAAATACACCGGGGAGCTGTTTTTT.

The CDR3, as DNA: TGCGCCAGCAGCCGGGCAAGTCAAACTGGAAACACCATATATTTT. It specifies CASSRASQTGNTIYF. The chain uses TRBV4-3 and TRBJ1-3; D is unresolved. Germline assignment: CDR1 LGHNA and CDR2 YSLEER. The CDR3 spans 15 residues. V lost 4 bases and J 2 bases, leaving 12 bases between the germline ends.

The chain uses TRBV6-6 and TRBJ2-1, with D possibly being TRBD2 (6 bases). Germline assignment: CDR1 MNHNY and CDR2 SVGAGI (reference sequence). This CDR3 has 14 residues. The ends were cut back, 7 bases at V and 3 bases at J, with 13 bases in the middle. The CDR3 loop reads CASTHGGLYNEQFF. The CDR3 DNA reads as TGTGCCAGCACCCACGGGGGTCTCTACAATGAGCAGTTCTTC.

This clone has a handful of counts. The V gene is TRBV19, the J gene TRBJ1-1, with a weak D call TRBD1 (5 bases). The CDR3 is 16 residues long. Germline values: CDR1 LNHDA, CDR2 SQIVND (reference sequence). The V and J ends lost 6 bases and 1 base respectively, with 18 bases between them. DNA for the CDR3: TGTGCCAGTAGGCAAGACATCAGGGAAGGGAACACTGAAGCTTTCTTT. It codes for CASRQDIREGNTEAFF.

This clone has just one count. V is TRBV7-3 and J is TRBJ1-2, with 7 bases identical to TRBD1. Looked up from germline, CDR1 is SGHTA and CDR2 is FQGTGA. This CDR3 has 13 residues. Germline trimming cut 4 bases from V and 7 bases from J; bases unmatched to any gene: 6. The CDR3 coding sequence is TGTGCCAGCAGCTCCGACAGGGACGGTGGCTACACCTTC. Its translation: CASSSDRDGGYTF.

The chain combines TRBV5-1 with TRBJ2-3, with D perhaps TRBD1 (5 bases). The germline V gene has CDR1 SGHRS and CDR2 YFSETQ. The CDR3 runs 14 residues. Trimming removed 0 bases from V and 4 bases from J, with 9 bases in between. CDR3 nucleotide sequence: TGCGCCAGCAGCTTGGGTGGGGCTGCAGATACGCAGTATTTT. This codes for CASSLGGAADTQYF.

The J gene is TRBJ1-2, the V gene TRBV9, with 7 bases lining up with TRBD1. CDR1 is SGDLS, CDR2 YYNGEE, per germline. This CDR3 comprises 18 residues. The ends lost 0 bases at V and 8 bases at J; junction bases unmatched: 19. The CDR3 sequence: CASSVDSFKNRTGGGYTF. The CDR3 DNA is TGTGCCAGCAGCGTAGATTCGTTTAAGAATAGGACAGGCGGAGGCTACACCTTC.